The text below deals with one T cell receptor beta chain. Clones were sequenced by immunoSEQ multiplex PCR, and TCRdb holds only the in-frame ones, with some missing. The sample lists about 400,000 clones; 89% were seen once. The source of the sample is a study of blood T cell repertoires in COVID-19. All recovered Cohort 3 donors got two negative PCRs, got clearance, or saw symptom resolution. Germline lookup yields CDR1 SGHTS and CDR2 YDEGEE. V shed 4 bases, J shed 7 bases, and the junction held 8 bases outside the gene matches. The length of the CDR3 is 16 residues. The chain links TRBV5-8 to TRBJ1-4; TRBD1 aligns across 12 bases. The sequencing sample was made of PBMCs or T cells enriched from blood (not recorded which). This TCR was sampled from a woman between 25 and 40 years old who had recovered from COVID-19. This CDR3 is CASSPGTGGSSEKLFF. The CDR3 DNA sequence: TGTGCCAGCAGCCCCGGGACAGGGGGCAGTAGTGAAAAACTGTTTTTT.